Listed here are 9 T cell receptor beta chains from one sample, sequenced in a study of cytomegalovirus exposure and HLA in healthy donors. Primers: 60 Vbeta forward and 13 Jbeta reverse. Assay used: immunoSEQ multiplex PCR; TCRdb lists only in-frame clones, some missing. The sample consists of 150,000 to 200,000 clones, about 59% of them appearing once. The sequencing input was PBMCs. Receptor source: a middle-aged man in good health and CMV-seronegative.

This clone was picked up many times. The V and J genes are TRBV14 and TRBJ2-7; 7 bases fit TRBD2. Losses at the gene ends were 1 base for V and 2 bases for J; bases not matched to a gene: 5. CDR1 SGHDN and CDR2 FVKESK come from the germline V gene. The CDR3 totals 15 residues. The CDR3 DNA follows: TGTGCCAGCAGCCAAGGTCGGGGGGAAACCTACGAGCAGTACTTC. It codes for CASSQGRGETYEQYF.

The V call is TRBV5-6, the J call TRBJ1-6; TRBD1 aligns across 9 bases. V lost 5 bases, J lost 10 bases, and 7 bases stayed unmatched. This CDR3 region has 14 residues. Germline assignment: CDR1 SGHDT and CDR2 YYEEEE. CDR3 bases: TGTGCCAGCAGAACCGGGACAGGGCCATCACCCCTCCACTTT. Encoded protein: CASRTGTGPSPLHF.

The chain links TRBV4-1 to TRBJ1-1; unclear D gene. CDR1 and CDR2 (germline): MGHRA, YSYEKL. This CDR3 has 15 residues. The germline V and J ends were trimmed by 0 bases and 0 bases, with 8 bases remaining between them. This CDR3 reads CASSQDLPVNTEAFF. In DNA, the CDR3 is TGCGCCAGCAGCCAAGATTTGCCGGTGAACACTGAAGCTTTCTTT.

V gene TRBV29-1 combines with J gene TRBJ2-3; TRBD1 might be the D (6 bases). The CDR3 loop spans 13 amino acids. Germline lookup yields CDR1 SQVTM and CDR2 ANQGSEA. The V gene lost 7 bases and the J gene lost 5 bases, with 16 bases spanning the gap. In DNA, the CDR3 is TGCAGCGCCCGAAGGGCAGGGGAAGATACGCAGTATTTT. It encodes CSARRAGEDTQYF.

The rearrangement links TRBV2 to TRBJ2-3, with TRBD2 matching 8 bases. This CDR3 has 16 residues. Germline values: CDR1 SNHLY, CDR2 FYNNEI. The trim removed 1 base at V and 0 bases at J, leaving 3 bases unmatched. The chain's CDR3 is CASSEGGGTSTDTQYF. The CDR3 bases are TGTGCCAGCAGTGAAGGCGGGGGGACTAGCACAGATACGCAGTATTTT.

This clone was seen only a few times. The chain combines TRBV28 with TRBJ2-2; perhaps TRBD1 as D (6 bases). CDR3 size: 15 residues. V was clipped by 4 bases and J by 6 bases, with 15 bases between them. Germline-derived CDR1 and CDR2 are MDHEN and SYDVKM. The CDR3 coding sequence is TGTGCCAGCAGTTCCACAGGGTGGAAGGCCGGGGAGCTGTTTTTT. Translated: CASSSTGWKAGELFF.

A note on this clone: The same CDR3 is also encoded by other DNA sequences in this sample. The chain recombines TRBV5-4 with TRBJ2-1, with a weak D call TRBD1 (6 bases). Trimming pared 1 base from V and 3 bases from J, leaving 8 bases between. Germline CDR1 reads SGHNT; CDR2 reads YYREEE (reference sequence). This CDR3 is built from 14 residues. CDR3 nucleotides: TGTGCCAGCAGCTTGACAGGGAGCTACAATGAGCAGTTCTTC. Its translation: CASSLTGSYNEQFF.

V usage is TRBV7-9 and J usage is TRBJ2-7; D may be TRBD1 (6 bases). V dropped 4 bases and J dropped 4 bases, with 11 bases sitting between them. CDR1 is SEHNR, CDR2 FQNEAQ, per germline (reference sequence). The CDR3 spans 13 residues. As DNA, the CDR3 is TGTGCCAGCAGCTCCGACAGGCTGTACGAGCAGTACTTC. It specifies CASSSDRLYEQYF. The whole variable domain, remainder taken from reference TRBV7-9 and TRBJ2-7, is DTGVSQNPRHKITKRGQNVTFRCDPISEHNRLYWYRQTLGQGPEFLTYFQNEAQLEKSRLLSDRFSAERPKGSFSTLEIQRTEQGDSAMYLCASSSDRLYEQYFGPGTRLTVT.

This clone was seen a handful of times. The chain uses TRBV7-9 and TRBJ1-1; D ambiguous. V dropped 0 bases and J dropped 5 bases, with 7 bases sitting between them. The CDR3 loop spans 13 amino acids. Germline values: CDR1 SEHNR, CDR2 FQNEAQ (reference sequence). CDR3 amino acids: CASSLAGVTEAFF. The DNA for the CDR3 is TGTGCCAGCAGCTTAGCGGGAGTAACTGAAGCTTTCTTT.